This record looks at one T cell receptor (beta chain) sequence and its context. This entry comes from a study of blood T cell repertoires in COVID-19. About the research overall: The origin of the acute and convalescent COVID-19 samples was the United States, Italy and Spain.

Trimming removed 5 bases at V and 4 bases at J, with 17 bases between. This CDR3 comprises 15 residues. Germline-derived CDR1 and CDR2 are MDHEN and SYDVKM. In the authors' workflow: Estimation of nucleated cell counts was performed using reference gene primer amplification. Produced via immunoSEQ multiplex PCR; TCRdb's table is partial and in-frame only. V and J calls plus clone size are reproduced from that table; the DNA served to infer D and trimming. Found here are roughly 390,000 clones, around 84% of them singletons; the top ten hold 3% to 4.5%. This chain connects TRBV28 to TRBJ1-2, with D possibly matching TRBD1 (6 bases). The TCR was taken from a woman aged 18-29 years with acute or convalescent COVID-19. The sample comprised peripheral blood. The CDR3 DNA follows: TGTGCCAGCAGTCCGGCGGGGGCCAGGATCTATGGCTACACCTTC. It codes for CASSPAGARIYGYTF.